Sequencing of this T cell receptor beta chain was carried out in a study of blood T cell repertoires in COVID-19 (dated by TCRdb to the early 2020s). A note on the overall study: Collaborator samples came from the United States, Italy and Spain and covered acute and convalescent phases of COVID-19. The material from the prospective study consisted of cDNA or gDNA derived from T cells, B-cell-depleted T cells, or PBMCs. Deeply sampled blood TCRbeta repertoires from subjects exposed to, actively infected with, or recovered from COVID-19 were included in the dataset. The repertoires were made available in a free public database intended to serve as a resource for research on the immune response to SARS-CoV-2. Samples came from the ongoing ImmuneRACE study (first 160 participants) plus 1,254 subjects from 6 global collaborators. The sample metadata nearly always contained a de-identified subject ID, COVID-19 status, age in years and sex. Where HLA class I and class II types were available, the types were taken from metadata supplied by the sample provider, not from assay-based typing.

General findings and caveats noted by the study authors: Clinical and demographic metadata were provided uncurated, with the amount varying by source and participant.

About this clone itself: Its antigen is still unknown. One base away there is no much larger clone; base qualities are not given.

In Seattle, one collaborating source enrolled patients while the infection was active and tracked those patients longitudinally over the course of disease. The collaborating institutions used their own protocols to collect whole blood in K2EDTA tubes. For TCRbeta analysis, collaborator samples were shipped as frozen whole blood, as isolated PBMCs, or as DNA extracted from either sample type. TCRbeta CDR3 regions were amplified from genomic DNA using the immunoSEQ Assay, a bias-controlled multiplex PCR. The source study handled its data this way. The number of nucleated cells in each sample was estimated from the amplification of reference gene primers within the assay. Sequence reads were collapsed and filtered to measure the absolute abundance of every unique TCRbeta CDR3 rearrangement. Productive Simpson clonality was computed per sample as the square root of Simpson's diversity index over productive rearrangements. The table comes from immuneACCESS by way of TCRdb, which keeps in-frame sequences with V and J called. Part of the clones is missing from these tables; in studies checked, under half for an unresolved V gene and the rest for unknown reasons. The V and J calls and clone size come from that table; D and trimming were worked out from the DNA. Present in this sample are approximately 100,000 clones, 76% of which were seen just once. The leading ten clones occupy more than 5% of the sample.

The CDR3 spans 15 residues, from the cysteine through the phenylalanine. The only DNA kept is the CDR3, 45 bases in frame from the first base. Looking up the germline V gene yields CDR1 MGHDK and CDR2 SYGVNS. V was cut back by 3 bases and J by 8 bases, leaving a gap of 17 bases between them. This receptor chain uses TRBV25-1 and TRBJ2-1; the D gene is perhaps TRBD1, on 5 matching bases. The receptor was derived from a man aged 80 or over with COVID-19, enrolled during active disease. The sequenced sample consisted of peripheral blood. The DNA sequence is as follows: TGTGCCAGCAGTGAGGGGCGTCAAACGAGCGATGAGCAGTTCTTC. It is translated as CASSEGRQTSDEQFF.